The clone carrying this T cell receptor beta chain has just one count. This entry belongs to a study of OX40 agonist ivuxolimab in advanced cancers. Study context: Ivuxolimab is a fully human IgG2 antibody that activates OX40 (CD134). Patients in dose escalation had liver, melanoma, kidney or head and neck cancers. The eligibility criteria allowed prior anti-PD-1, anti-PD-L1 or anti-CTLA-4 therapy, and 40% had some.

Profiled with immunoSEQ multiplex PCR; TCRdb holds only in-frame clones, not every one. The sample holds approximately 90,000 clones, roughly 90% seen once. The sequence was obtained from an adult with an advanced solid tumor such as melanoma, head and neck, liver or kidney cancer. The sequencing here drew on CD4+ or CD8+ T cells sorted from blood, taken in a trial of the OX40 agonist ivuxolimab.

As DNA, the CDR3 is TGTGCCAGCAGTTTACGGCGCCAGGCGAGGATCGGCTACACCTTC. It encodes CASSLRRQARIGYTF. V and J are TRBV28 and TRBJ1-2, with no clear D. Looked up from germline, CDR1 is MDHEN and CDR2 is SYDVKM. The CDR3 is 15 residues long. The V gene lost 2 bases and the J gene lost 8 bases, with 18 bases spanning the gap.